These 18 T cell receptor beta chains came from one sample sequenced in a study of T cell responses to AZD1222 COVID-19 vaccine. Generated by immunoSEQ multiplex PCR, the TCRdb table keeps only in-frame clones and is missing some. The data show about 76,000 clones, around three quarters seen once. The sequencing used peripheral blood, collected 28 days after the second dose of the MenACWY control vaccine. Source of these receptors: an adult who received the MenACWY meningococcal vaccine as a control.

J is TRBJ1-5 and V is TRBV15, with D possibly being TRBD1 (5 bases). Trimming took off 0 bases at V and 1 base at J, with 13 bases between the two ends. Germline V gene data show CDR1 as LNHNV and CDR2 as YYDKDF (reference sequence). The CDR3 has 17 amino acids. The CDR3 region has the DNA TGTGCCACCAGCAGAGATGGAACAGGTAGAAGCAATCAGCCCCAGCATTTT. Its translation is CATSRDGTGRSNQPQHF.

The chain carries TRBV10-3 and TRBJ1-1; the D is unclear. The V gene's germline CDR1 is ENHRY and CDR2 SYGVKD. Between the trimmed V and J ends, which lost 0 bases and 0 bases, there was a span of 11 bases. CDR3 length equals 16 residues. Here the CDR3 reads CAISESKLGMNTEAFF. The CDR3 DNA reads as TGTGCCATCAGTGAGTCGAAGTTGGGTATGAACACTGAAGCTTTCTTT.

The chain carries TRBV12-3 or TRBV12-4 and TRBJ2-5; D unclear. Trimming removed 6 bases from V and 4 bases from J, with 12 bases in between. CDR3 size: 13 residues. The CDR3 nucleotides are TGTGCCAGCAGCTACCAGGTGACAGAGACCCAGTACTTC. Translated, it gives CASSYQVTETQYF.

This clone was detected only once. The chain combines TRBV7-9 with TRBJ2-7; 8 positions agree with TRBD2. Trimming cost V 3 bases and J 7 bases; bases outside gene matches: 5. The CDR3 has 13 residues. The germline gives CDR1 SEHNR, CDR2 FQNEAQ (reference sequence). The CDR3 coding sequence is TGTGCCAGCAGCTTCGGGGGGGTAGGAGAGCAGTACTTC. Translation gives CASSFGGVGEQYF. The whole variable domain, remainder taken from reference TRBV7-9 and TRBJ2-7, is DTGVSQNPRHKITKRGQNVTFRCDPISEHNRLYWYRQTLGQGPEFLTYFQNEAQLEKSRLLSDRFSAERPKGSFSTLEIQRTEQGDSAMYLCASSFGGVGEQYFGPGTRLTVT.

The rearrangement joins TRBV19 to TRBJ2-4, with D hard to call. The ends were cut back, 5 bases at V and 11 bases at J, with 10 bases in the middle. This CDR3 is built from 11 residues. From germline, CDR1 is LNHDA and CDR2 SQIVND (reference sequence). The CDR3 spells CASSLESFQYF. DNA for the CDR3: TGTGCCAGTAGTCTGGAAAGCTTTCAGTACTTC.

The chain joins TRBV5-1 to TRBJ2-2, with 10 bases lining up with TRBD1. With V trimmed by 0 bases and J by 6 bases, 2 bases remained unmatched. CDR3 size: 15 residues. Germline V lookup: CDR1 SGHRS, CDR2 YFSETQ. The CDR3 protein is CASSLGQGASGELFF. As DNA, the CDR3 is TGCGCCAGCAGCTTGGGACAGGGGGCTTCCGGGGAGCTGTTTTTT. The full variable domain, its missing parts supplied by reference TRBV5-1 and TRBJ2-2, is KAGVTQTPRYLIKTRGQQVTLSCSPISGHRSVSWYQQTPGQGLQFLFEYFSETQRNKGNFPGRFSGRQFSNSRSEMNVSTLELGDSALYLCASSLGQGASGELFFGEGSRLTVL.

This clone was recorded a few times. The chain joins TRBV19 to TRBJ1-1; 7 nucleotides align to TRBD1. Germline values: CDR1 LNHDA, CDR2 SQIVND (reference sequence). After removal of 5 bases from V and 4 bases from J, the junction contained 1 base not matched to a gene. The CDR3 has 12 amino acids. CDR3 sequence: CASSSGGTEAFF. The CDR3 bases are TGTGCCAGTAGTTCAGGGGGCACTGAAGCTTTCTTT.

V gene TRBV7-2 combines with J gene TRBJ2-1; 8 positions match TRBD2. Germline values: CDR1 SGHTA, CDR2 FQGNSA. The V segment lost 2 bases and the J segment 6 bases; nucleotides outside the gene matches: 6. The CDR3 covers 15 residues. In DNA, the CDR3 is TGTGCCAGCAGCTTACAAGCGGGAGAGCCCAATGAGCAGTTCTTC. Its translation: CASSLQAGEPNEQFF.

The CDR3 is CASSVGGQETQYF. The CDR3 nucleotides are TGTGCCAGTTCGGTCGGCGGCCAAGAGACCCAGTACTTC. The J gene is TRBJ2-5, the V gene TRBV19; no clear D. CDR3 size: 13 residues. Between the trimmed V and J ends, which lost 8 bases and 1 base, there was a span of 11 bases. CDR1 is LNHDA and CDR2 is SQIVND in the germline V gene (reference sequence). The complete variable domain, with remaining parts taken from reference TRBV19 and TRBJ2-5, reads DGGITQSPKYLFRKEGQNVTLSCEQNLNHDAMYWYRQDPGQGLRLIYYSQIVNDFQKGDIAEGYSVSREKKESFPLTVTSAQKNPTAFYLCASSVGGQETQYFGPGTRLLVL.

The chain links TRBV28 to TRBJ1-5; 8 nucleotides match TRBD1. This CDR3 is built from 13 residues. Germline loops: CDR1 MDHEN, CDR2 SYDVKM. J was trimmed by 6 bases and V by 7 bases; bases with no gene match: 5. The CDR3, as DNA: TGTGCCAGCAAGACAGGGGCGGGTCAGCCCCAGCATTTT. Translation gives CASKTGAGQPQHF. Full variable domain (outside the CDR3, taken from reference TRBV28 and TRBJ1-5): DVKVTQSSRYLVKRTGEKVFLECVQDMDHENMFWYRQDPGLGLRLIYFSYDVKMKEKGDIPEGYSVSREKKERFSLILESASTNQTSMYLCASKTGAGQPQHFGDGTRLSIL.

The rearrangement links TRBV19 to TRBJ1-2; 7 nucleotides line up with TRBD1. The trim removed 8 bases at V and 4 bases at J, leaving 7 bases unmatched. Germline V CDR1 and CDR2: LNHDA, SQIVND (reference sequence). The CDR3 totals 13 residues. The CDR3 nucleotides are TGTGCCAGTGGACCGGGACAGCGCTATGGCTACACCTTC. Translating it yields CASGPGQRYGYTF.

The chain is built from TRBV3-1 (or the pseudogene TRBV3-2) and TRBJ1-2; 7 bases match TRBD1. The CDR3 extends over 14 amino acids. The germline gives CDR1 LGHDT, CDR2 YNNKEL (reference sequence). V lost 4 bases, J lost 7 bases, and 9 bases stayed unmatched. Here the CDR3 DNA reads TGTGCCAGCAGCCCGAACGGACAGGTAGCTGGCTACACCTTC. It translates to CASSPNGQVAGYTF.

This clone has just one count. The CDR3 DNA reads TGCGCCAGCAGCTTTAAAGGAAGCCCCTACAATGAGCAGTTCTTC. It is translated as CASSFKGSPYNEQFF. The rearrangement links TRBV5-1 to TRBJ2-1; D is unclear. V lost 2 bases and J 2 bases, leaving 11 bases between the germline ends. Germline lookup yields CDR1 SGHRS and CDR2 YFSETQ. The CDR3 contains 15 residues.

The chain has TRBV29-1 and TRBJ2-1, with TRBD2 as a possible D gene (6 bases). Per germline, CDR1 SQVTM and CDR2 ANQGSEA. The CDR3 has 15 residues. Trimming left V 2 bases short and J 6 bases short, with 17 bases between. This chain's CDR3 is CSVELFRERGNEQFF. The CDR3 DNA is TGCAGCGTTGAATTATTCCGGGAGAGAGGCAATGAGCAGTTCTTC.

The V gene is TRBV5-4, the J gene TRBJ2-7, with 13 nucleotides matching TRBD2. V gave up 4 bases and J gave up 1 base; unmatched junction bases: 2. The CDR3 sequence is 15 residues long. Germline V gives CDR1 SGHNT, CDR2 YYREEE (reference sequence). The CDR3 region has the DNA TGTGCCAGCAGCAGGACTAGCGGGAGTTCCTACGAGCAGTACTTC. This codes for CASSRTSGSSYEQYF.

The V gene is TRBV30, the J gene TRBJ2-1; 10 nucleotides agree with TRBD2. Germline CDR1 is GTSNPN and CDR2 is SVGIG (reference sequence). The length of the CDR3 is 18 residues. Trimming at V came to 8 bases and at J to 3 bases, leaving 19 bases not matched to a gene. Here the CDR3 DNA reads TGTGCCCTAACCGGGACTAGCGCCATAGGGACGGACTACAATGAGCAGTTCTTC. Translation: CALTGTSAIGTDYNEQFF.

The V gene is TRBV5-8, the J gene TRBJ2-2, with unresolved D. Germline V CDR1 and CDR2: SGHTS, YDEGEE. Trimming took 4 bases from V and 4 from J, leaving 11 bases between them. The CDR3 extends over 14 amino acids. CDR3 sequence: CASSPDVSTGELFF. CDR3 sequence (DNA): TGTGCCAGCAGCCCGGACGTATCCACCGGGGAGCTGTTTTTT.

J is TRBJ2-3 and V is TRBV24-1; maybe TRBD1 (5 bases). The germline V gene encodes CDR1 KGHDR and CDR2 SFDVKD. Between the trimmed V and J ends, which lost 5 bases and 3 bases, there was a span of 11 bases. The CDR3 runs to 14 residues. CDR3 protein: CATSGAGWTDTQYF. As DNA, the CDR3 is TGTGCCACCAGTGGGGCAGGGTGGACAGATACGCAGTATTTT.